The 15 T cell receptor beta chains below come from one sample, sequenced in a study of vaccination and CD4 T cells after COVID-19. Once obtained from cultured CD4+ T cells, the DNA was sequenced using the Oncomine TCR Beta short-read assay. One entry per CDR3 protein results from TCRdb running MiXCR on the PCR reads. The sample records some 25,000 distinct CDR3 sequences, roughly 50% being singletons. These TCRs' antigens remain unknown. Treatment meaning: approximately 9-day PBMC culture with coronavirus spike peptide pools or control peptides (ViraFEST assay). The sequenced material came from CD4+ T cells from blood, cultured in vitro. All receptors derive from a human donor who had recovered from COVID-19.

V is TRBV6-5 and J is TRBJ2-7; 8 nucleotides match TRBD2. The ends lost 3 bases at V and 3 bases at J; junction bases unmatched: 7. The germline gives CDR1 MNHEY, CDR2 SVGAGI. CDR3 length: 15 amino acids. CDR3 loop: CASSYRGGGDYEQYF. The DNA of the CDR3 is TGTGCCAGCAGTTATCGGGGGGGAGGGGACTACGAGCAGTACTTC.

The chain links TRBV5-1 to TRBJ2-3, with 9 bases matching TRBD2. Germline V gives CDR1 SGHRS, CDR2 YFSETQ. V dropped 5 bases and J dropped 4; count of bases not matched to a gene: 8. This CDR3 has 15 amino acids. The DNA of the CDR3 is TGCGCCAGCAGGTCGCTAGCGGGATCAGCAGATACGCAGTATTTT. Translation: CASRSLAGSADTQYF. Complete variable domain (other parts from reference TRBV5-1 and TRBJ2-3): KAGVTQTPRYLIKTRGQQVTLSCSPISGHRSVSWYQQTPGQGLQFLFEYFSETQRNKGNFPGRFSGRQFSNSRSEMNVSTLELGDSALYLCASRSLAGSADTQYFGPGTRLTVL.

The count of this clonotype is one. The chain joins TRBV11-3 to TRBJ2-7; 9 bases agree with TRBD1. After removal of 1 base from V and 5 bases from J, the junction contained 9 bases not matched to a gene. CDR3 length: 16 amino acids. Germline-derived CDR1 and CDR2 are SGHNT and YENEEA. This CDR3 reads CASSLGPGQGRHEQYF. The DNA for the CDR3 is TGTGCCAGCAGCTTAGGACCGGGACAGGGTCGACACGAGCAGTACTTC.

The chain combines TRBV6-1 with TRBJ2-6; 7 bases are a match to TRBD1. Trimming took 6 bases from V and 2 from J; bases not matched to a gene: 4. The CDR3 has 15 residues. Germline V gives CDR1 MNHNS, CDR2 SASEGT. In DNA, the CDR3 is TGTGCCAGCAGGCGCGACAGGGCTGGGGCCAACGTCCTGACTTTC. Protein: CASRRDRAGANVLTF.

The J gene is TRBJ1-5, the V gene TRBV27; a weak D match, TRBD1 (6 bases). The V gene's germline CDR1 is MNHEY and CDR2 SMNVEV (reference sequence). CDR3 length equals 17 residues. V shed 4 bases and J shed 0 bases, with 16 bases lying between them. This CDR3 is CASSSLGGLVSNQPQHF. Here the CDR3 DNA reads TGTGCCAGCAGTTCCTTAGGGGGGCTAGTTAGCAATCAGCCCCAGCATTTT.

The rearrangement joins TRBV20-1 to TRBJ1-5; D is unresolved. The CDR3 loop spans 15 amino acids. Deletions cut 0 bases from V and 0 bases from J, with 9 bases between. The germline CDR1 and CDR2 sequences are DFQATT and SNEGSKA (reference sequence). The CDR3: CSAREFGSSNQPQHF. The CDR3 DNA sequence: TGCAGTGCTAGAGAGTTTGGGTCTAGCAATCAGCCCCAGCATTTT.

This clonotype was seen a handful of times. The chain links TRBV19 to TRBJ2-5, with TRBD1 matching over 8 bases. The CDR3 contains 13 residues. Trimming cost V 7 bases and J 6 bases; bases outside gene matches: 7. Germline CDR1 is LNHDA and CDR2 is SQIVND (reference sequence). CDR3 coding DNA: TGTGCCAGTAAACCAGGGGGCGTAAAGACCCAGTACTTC. As protein: CASKPGGVKTQYF.

The chain employs TRBV7-2 and TRBJ1-5; maybe TRBD1 (5 bases). CDR3 length: 15 amino acids. Germline lookup yields CDR1 SGHTA and CDR2 FQGNSA. V was pared by 5 bases and J by 2 bases, with 13 bases between. The CDR3 is CASSPDPGGNQPQHF. Written as DNA, the CDR3 is TGTGCCAGCAGCCCAGACCCGGGGGGCAATCAGCCCCAGCATTTT. Full variable domain (outside the CDR3, taken from reference TRBV7-2 and TRBJ1-5): GAGVSQSPSNKVTEKGKDVELRCDPISGHTALYWYRQSLGQGLEFLIYFQGNSAPDKSGLPSDRFSAERTGGSVSTLTIQRTQQEDSAVYLCASSPDPGGNQPQHFGDGTRLSIL.

The chain carries TRBV28 and TRBJ1-2, with a tentative D call TRBD1 (6 bases). V dropped 6 bases and J dropped 8 bases, with 16 bases sitting between them. The CDR3 consists of 13 residues. CDR1 is MDHEN, CDR2 SYDVKM, per germline. This chain's CDR3 is CASSLIGGDGYTF. DNA for the CDR3: TGTGCCAGCAGCCTCATTGGGGGCGACGGCTACACCTTC.

This chain connects TRBV2 to TRBJ2-6; D ambiguous. The CDR3 totals 15 residues. Germline V lookup: CDR1 SNHLY, CDR2 FYNNEI. With 1 base removed from V and 0 bases from J, the gap between germline ends came to 4 bases. The CDR3 protein is CASSEGSSGANVLTF. CDR3 nucleotide sequence: TGTGCCAGCAGTGAAGGAAGCTCTGGGGCCAACGTCCTGACTTTC.

The chain joins TRBV27 to TRBJ1-2, with D hard to call. V was pared by 6 bases and J by 6 bases, with 17 bases between. Germline V lookup: CDR1 MNHEY, CDR2 SMNVEV (reference sequence). The CDR3 spans 14 residues. CDR3 sequence reads: CASSLTVARDGYTF. CDR3 in DNA: TGTGCCAGCAGCCTTACAGTCGCCCGCGATGGCTACACCTTC.

This clonotype was seen a few times. This chain links TRBV27 with TRBJ2-3, with 9 bases identical to TRBD1. CDR1 is MNHEY and CDR2 is SMNVEV in the germline V gene (reference sequence). V shed 6 bases and J 1 base; nucleotides not matched to a gene: 5. The CDR3 is 15 residues long. The CDR3 bases are TGTGCCAGCAGGTTGACAGGGGGAGGCACAGATACGCAGTATTTT. Protein sequence: CASRLTGGGTDTQYF.

The chain links TRBV20-1 to TRBJ1-6; 7 nucleotides agree with TRBD1. J lost 9 bases, V lost 7 bases, and 15 bases had no gene match. Germline CDR1 and CDR2: DFQATT and SNEGSKA (reference sequence). The CDR3 has 15 amino acids. The CDR3 protein is CSVHSTVAGGSPLHF. Written as DNA, the CDR3 is TGCAGTGTTCATTCAACTGTGGCAGGGGGTTCACCCCTCCACTTT.

This rearrangement joins TRBV4-1 to TRBJ2-1; D gene unclear. The CDR3 loop spans 14 amino acids. Trimming took 8 bases from V and 0 from J, leaving 11 bases between them. The germline V gene encodes CDR1 MGHRA and CDR2 YSYEKL. The CDR3 here is CASRRTLSYNEQFF. The CDR3 DNA is TGCGCCAGCCGACGGACCCTCTCCTACAATGAGCAGTTCTTC.

The genes are TRBV6-1 and TRBJ1-5, with a possible D match to TRBD1 (5 bases). This CDR3 is built from 15 residues. V lost 6 bases and J lost 0, with 12 bases in between. Per the germline V gene, CDR1 is MNHNS and CDR2 is SASEGT. CDR3 DNA: TGTGCCAGCAGGCAGGGCAGTGGTAGCAATCAGCCCCAGCATTTT. The encoded protein is CASRQGSGSNQPQHF.